The 18 T cell receptor beta chains presented below share a single source sample, sequenced in a study of glioma-infiltrating T cells after dendritic cell vaccination. TCRdb's copy holds only in-frame clones and misses some; the assay was immunoSEQ multiplex PCR. The sample yields under 100,000 clones, about 85% seen once. This material consisted of blood, taken before dendritic cell vaccination. The receptor source for this set is a human donor with glioblastoma.

CDR3 nucleotide sequence: TGTGCCAGCAGCCCGACGCCGACAGGGTTCTACACCTTC. Translated: CASSPTPTGFYTF. J is TRBJ1-2 and V is TRBV7-9; 7 bases are a match to TRBD1. V lost 5 bases, J lost 10 bases, and 10 bases stayed unmatched. The CDR3 contains 13 residues. Germline CDR1 is SEHNR and CDR2 is FQNEAQ (reference sequence).

V gene TRBV18 combines with J gene TRBJ2-7; possibly TRBD2 for D (6 bases). This CDR3 is built from 13 residues. The germline V and J ends were trimmed by 5 bases and 7 bases, with 15 bases remaining between them. Germline-derived CDR1 and CDR2 are KGHSH and LQKENI. The CDR3 sequence: CASSSETAGEQYF. DNA for the CDR3: TGTGCCAGCTCATCAGAGACGGCGGGGGAGCAGTACTTC.

This clone has just a few counts. CDR3 in amino acids: CASSEFAGTGREGYTF. The CDR3 bases are TGTGCCAGCAGTGAATTCGCCGGGACAGGGAGGGAAGGCTACACCTTC. The chain links TRBV6-1 to TRBJ1-2, with TRBD1 matching over 9 bases. CDR1 and CDR2 (germline): MNHNS, SASEGT. J gave up 8 bases and V 2 bases, and 12 bases lay outside the gene matches. There are 16 residues in the CDR3.

This clone has a handful of counts. The rearrangement joins TRBV19 to TRBJ2-5, with TRBD2 identical over 7 bases. CDR1 and CDR2 from the germline V gene are LNHDA and SQIVND (reference sequence). V lost 3 bases to trimming and J lost 5 bases; unmatched junction nucleotides: 9. This CDR3 has 15 residues. CDR3 protein: CASSIEGGPSETQYF. The CDR3 DNA follows: TGTGCCAGTAGTATCGAGGGAGGGCCCTCGGAGACCCAGTACTTC.

This chain joins TRBV4-1 and TRBJ1-2; D not resolved. Germline V gives CDR1 MGHRA, CDR2 YSYEKL. The CDR3 consists of 14 residues. Between the trimmed V and J ends, which lost 0 bases and 8 bases, there was a span of 13 bases. CDR3: CASSQDPGRVGYTF. For the CDR3, the DNA is TGCGCCAGCAGCCAAGATCCGGGAAGAGTCGGCTACACCTTC.

This clone was counted between two and nine times. V and J are TRBV6-5 and TRBJ1-4; tentatively, D is TRBD1 (6 bases). Trimming shortened V by 8 bases and J by 7 bases, and 17 bases separated the two germline ends. The germline V gene has CDR1 MNHEY and CDR2 SVGAGI. This CDR3 has 14 amino acids. This chain's CDR3 is CASGPPGHPEKLFF. Here the CDR3 DNA reads TGTGCCAGCGGCCCCCCGGGACATCCTGAAAAACTGTTTTTT.

This clone appeared a single time. The rearrangement links TRBV4-2 to TRBJ2-5, with TRBD2 matching 11 bases. This CDR3 contains 16 residues. V shed 1 base, J shed 2 bases, and the junction held 3 bases outside the gene matches. The V gene's germline CDR1 is LGHNA and CDR2 YNFKEQ. As DNA, the CDR3 is TGTGCCAGCAGCCAAGTGCCTAGCGGGGGGCAAGAGACCCAGTACTTC. Its translation: CASSQVPSGGQETQYF.

V gene TRBV6-5 combines with J gene TRBJ2-3; maybe TRBD2 (5 bases). V lost 11 bases and J 3 bases, leaving 15 bases between the germline ends. CDR1 and CDR2 (germline): MNHEY, SVGAGI. The CDR3 loop spans 13 amino acids. The CDR3 bases are TGTGCCGCCAGCTGGCCGGGAACAGATACGCAGTATTTT. This codes for CAASWPGTDTQYF.

This chain uses TRBV5-6 with TRBJ2-7, with D possibly being TRBD2 (5 bases). Trimming removed 4 bases from V and 2 bases from J, with 13 bases in between. The V gene's germline CDR1 is SGHDT and CDR2 YYEEEE. CDR3 length: 14 residues. Here the CDR3 reads CASSLSIGAYEQYF. The CDR3, as DNA: TGTGCCAGCAGCCTCAGTATCGGGGCCTACGAGCAGTACTTC.

This chain links TRBV5-1 with TRBJ2-7; 11 positions agree with TRBD2. Germline values: CDR1 SGHRS, CDR2 YFSETQ. The CDR3 contains 17 residues. J lost 0 bases, V lost 4 bases, and 9 bases had no gene match. CDR3 in amino acids: CASSRRTSGQSSYEQYF. DNA for the CDR3: TGCGCCAGCAGCCGGCGGACTAGCGGGCAGAGCTCCTACGAGCAGTACTTC.

This chain links TRBV30 with TRBJ2-2; tentative D call: TRBD2 (5 bases). CDR3 length: 14 residues. Germline-derived CDR1 and CDR2 are GTSNPN and SVGIG (reference sequence). The ends were cut back, 6 bases at V and 4 bases at J, with 15 bases in the middle. CDR3 sequence reads: CACQAWSGTGELFF. CDR3 DNA sequence: TGTGCCTGCCAAGCCTGGAGCGGCACCGGGGAGCTGTTTTTT.

J is TRBJ2-1 and V is TRBV4-1; TRBD2 matches at 7 bases. After removal of 6 bases from V and 5 bases from J, the junction contained 10 bases not matched to a gene. This CDR3 region has 15 residues. Germline CDR1 reads MGHRA; CDR2 reads YSYEKL. CDR3 sequence reads: CASRRGAGDHNEQFF. The DNA for the CDR3 is TGCGCCAGCAGACGCGGGGCGGGGGATCACAATGAGCAGTTCTTC.

The rearrangement uses TRBV27 and TRBJ1-2, with 8 bases fitting TRBD1. Trimming took 4 bases from V and 4 from J; bases not matched to a gene: 14. The CDR3 extends over 17 amino acids. CDR1 is MNHEY and CDR2 is SMNVEV in the germline V gene (reference sequence). CDR3 in amino acids: CASSSGTGGPLGYGYTF. DNA for the CDR3: TGTGCCAGCAGTTCCGGGACAGGTGGGCCTCTCGGCTATGGCTACACCTTC.

The rearrangement uses TRBV29-1 and TRBJ1-3; a possible D gene is TRBD1 (6 bases). Trimming cost V 4 bases and J 0 bases, with 10 bases left between them. The germline CDR1 and CDR2 sequences are SQVTM and ANQGSEA. This CDR3 contains 14 residues. The CDR3: CSVGGGHSGNTIYF. The CDR3 nucleotides read TGCAGCGTTGGAGGGGGACACTCTGGAAACACCATATATTTT.

About this clone: The germline gene is not matched at one end of the junction; a read error may be the cause. Other DNA sequences within the sample encode an identical CDR3. V gene TRBV25-1 combines with J gene TRBJ1-1; TRBD1 matches 9 bases. Germline V gene lookup returns CDR1 MGHDK and CDR2 SYGVNS. This CDR3 contains 15 residues. DNA for the CDR3: TGTGCCAGCATCCCGCCTGGGACAGGGTCCACTGAGGCTTTCTTT. This sequence encodes CASIPPGTGSTEAFF.

V is TRBV10-3 and J is TRBJ2-7; a possible D gene is TRBD1 (6 bases). The germline V and J ends were trimmed by 0 bases and 2 bases, with 8 bases remaining between them. Germline CDR1 is ENHRY and CDR2 is SYGVKD. The CDR3 totals 14 residues. The CDR3 is CAISESGQTYEQYF. CDR3 DNA sequence: TGTGCCATCAGTGAGTCGGGACAAACCTACGAGCAGTACTTC.

This clone was recorded a few times. In DNA, the CDR3 is TGCGCCAGCAGTCGCACCCTATCACAGGGTACGGCTGGCCAAGAGACCCAGTACTTC. This sequence encodes CASSRTLSQGTAGQETQYF. The chain links TRBV23-1 to TRBJ2-5, with D tentatively TRBD1 (6 bases). TRBV23-1 is marked as an open reading frame, function uncertain. CDR3 length: 19 residues. With 4 bases removed from V and 1 base from J, the gap between germline ends came to 25 bases.

This chain joins TRBV28 and TRBJ2-7; no firm D call. The V gene lost 8 bases and the J gene lost 6 bases, with 14 bases spanning the gap. The CDR3 totals 12 residues. CDR1 is MDHEN and CDR2 is SYDVKM in the germline V gene. The CDR3, as DNA: TGTGCCAGCGTAGGTAGCCCCCTCGAGCAGTACTTC. Protein product: CASVGSPLEQYF.